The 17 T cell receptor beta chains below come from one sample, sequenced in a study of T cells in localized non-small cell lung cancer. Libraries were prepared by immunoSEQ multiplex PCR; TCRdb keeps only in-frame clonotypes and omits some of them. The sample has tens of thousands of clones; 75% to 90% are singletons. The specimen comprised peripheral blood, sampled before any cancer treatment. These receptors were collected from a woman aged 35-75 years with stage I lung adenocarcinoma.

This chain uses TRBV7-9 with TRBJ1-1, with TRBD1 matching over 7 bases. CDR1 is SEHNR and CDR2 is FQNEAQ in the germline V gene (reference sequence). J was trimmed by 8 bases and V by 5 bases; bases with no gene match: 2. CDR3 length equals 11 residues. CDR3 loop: CASSPDREAFF. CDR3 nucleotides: TGTGCCAGCAGCCCGGACAGGGAAGCTTTCTTT.

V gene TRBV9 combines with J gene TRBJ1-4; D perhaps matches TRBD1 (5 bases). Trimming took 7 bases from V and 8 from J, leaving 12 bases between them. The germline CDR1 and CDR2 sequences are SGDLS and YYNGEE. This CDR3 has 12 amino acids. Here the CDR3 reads CASGTGTEKLFF. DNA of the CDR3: TGTGCCAGCGGAACCGGGACCGAAAAACTGTTTTTT.

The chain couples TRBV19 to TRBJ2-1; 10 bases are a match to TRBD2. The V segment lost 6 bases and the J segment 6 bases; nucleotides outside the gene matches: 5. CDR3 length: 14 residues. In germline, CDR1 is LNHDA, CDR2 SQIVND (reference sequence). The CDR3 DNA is TGTGCCAGTAGAAGCGGGGGGGCCGTCAATGAGCAGTTCTTC. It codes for CASRSGGAVNEQFF.

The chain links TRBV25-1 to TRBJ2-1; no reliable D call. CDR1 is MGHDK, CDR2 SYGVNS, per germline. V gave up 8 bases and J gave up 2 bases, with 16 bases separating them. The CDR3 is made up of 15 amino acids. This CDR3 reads CASSWSDETYNEQFF. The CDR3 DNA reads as TGTGCCAGCTCATGGTCGGACGAGACCTACAATGAGCAGTTCTTC.

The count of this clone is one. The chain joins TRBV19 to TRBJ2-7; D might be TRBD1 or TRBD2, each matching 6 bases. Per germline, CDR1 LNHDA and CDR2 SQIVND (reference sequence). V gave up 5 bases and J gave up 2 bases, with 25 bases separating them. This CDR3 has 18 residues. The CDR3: CASSPAGLWGARTYEQYF. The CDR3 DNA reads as TGTGCCAGTAGTCCTGCCGGCTTATGGGGGGCGCGGACCTACGAGCAGTACTTC.

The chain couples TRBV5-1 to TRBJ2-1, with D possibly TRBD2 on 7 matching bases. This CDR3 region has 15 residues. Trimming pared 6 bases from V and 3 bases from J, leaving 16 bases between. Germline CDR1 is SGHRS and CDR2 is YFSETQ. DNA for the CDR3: TGCGCCAGCACCGTGGGGGGGGCGGGCTACAATGAGCAGTTCTTC. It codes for CASTVGGAGYNEQFF.

CDR3: CASSQDTSFSYEQYF. The CDR3 DNA is TGTGCCAGCAGCCAAGACACTAGCTTCTCCTACGAGCAGTACTTC. The chain combines TRBV14 with TRBJ2-7, with D maybe TRBD2 (6 bases). The V and J ends lost 0 bases and 0 bases respectively, with 9 bases between them. This CDR3 contains 15 residues. Germline V gene lookup returns CDR1 SGHDN and CDR2 FVKESK.

The CDR3: CASSLEGGSRTEAFF. CDR3 nucleotide sequence: TGCGCCAGCAGTTTAGAGGGAGGCAGCCGCACTGAAGCTTTCTTT. The V and J genes are TRBV5-1 and TRBJ1-1; D not certain. Germline V gene data show CDR1 as SGHRS and CDR2 as YFSETQ. Trimming removed 5 bases at V and 4 bases at J, with 18 bases between. The CDR3 loop spans 15 amino acids.

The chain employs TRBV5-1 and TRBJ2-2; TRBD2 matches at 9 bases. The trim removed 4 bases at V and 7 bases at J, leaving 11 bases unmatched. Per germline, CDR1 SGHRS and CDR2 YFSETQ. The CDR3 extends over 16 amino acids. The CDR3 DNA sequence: TGCGCCAGCAGCCCCCGGGTACTAGCGGGTAGCGGGGAGCTGTTTTTT. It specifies CASSPRVLAGSGELFF.

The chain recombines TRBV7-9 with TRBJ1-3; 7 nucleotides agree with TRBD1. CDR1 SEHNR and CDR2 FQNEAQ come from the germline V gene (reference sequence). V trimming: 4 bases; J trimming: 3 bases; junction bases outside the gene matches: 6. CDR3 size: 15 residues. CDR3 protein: CASSSMGQLGNTIYF. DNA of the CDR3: TGTGCCAGCAGCTCGATGGGACAGCTTGGAAACACCATATATTTT.

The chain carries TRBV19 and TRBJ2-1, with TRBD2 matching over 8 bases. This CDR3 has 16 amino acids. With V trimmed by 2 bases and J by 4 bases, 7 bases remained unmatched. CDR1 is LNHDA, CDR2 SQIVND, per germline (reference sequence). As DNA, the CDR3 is TGTGCCAGTAGTATAATAGGGACTAGGCGATACAATGAGCAGTTCTTC. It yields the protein CASSIIGTRRYNEQFF.

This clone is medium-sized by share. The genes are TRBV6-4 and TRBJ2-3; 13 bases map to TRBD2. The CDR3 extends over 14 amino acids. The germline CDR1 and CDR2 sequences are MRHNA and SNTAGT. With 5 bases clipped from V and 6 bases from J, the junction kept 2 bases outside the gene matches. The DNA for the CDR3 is TGTGCCAGCAGTCCGACTAGCGGGAGGGATACGCAGTATTTT. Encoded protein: CASSPTSGRDTQYF.

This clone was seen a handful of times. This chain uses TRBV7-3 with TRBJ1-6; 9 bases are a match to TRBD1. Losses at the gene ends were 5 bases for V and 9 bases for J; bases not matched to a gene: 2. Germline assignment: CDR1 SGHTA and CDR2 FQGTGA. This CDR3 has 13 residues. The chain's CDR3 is CASSVTGGSPLHF. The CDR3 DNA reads TGTGCCAGCAGCGTGACAGGGGGTTCACCCCTCCACTTT.

CDR3 residues: CASSEGQAVNTEAFF. As DNA, the CDR3 is TGTGCCAGCAGTGAAGGACAGGCCGTGAACACTGAAGCTTTCTTT. V is TRBV6-1 and J is TRBJ1-1, with D possibly being TRBD1 (6 bases). The V and J ends lost 1 base and 0 bases respectively, with 9 bases between them. The CDR3 has 15 residues. The germline gives CDR1 MNHNS, CDR2 SASEGT.

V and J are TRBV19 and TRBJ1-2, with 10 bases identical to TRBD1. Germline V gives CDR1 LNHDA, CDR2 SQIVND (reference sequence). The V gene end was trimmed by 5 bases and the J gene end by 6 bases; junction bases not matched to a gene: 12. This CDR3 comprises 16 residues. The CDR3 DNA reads TGTGCCAGTAGTGCCGCCGGGACAGGGGATGTCAATGGCTACACCTTC. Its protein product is CASSAAGTGDVNGYTF.

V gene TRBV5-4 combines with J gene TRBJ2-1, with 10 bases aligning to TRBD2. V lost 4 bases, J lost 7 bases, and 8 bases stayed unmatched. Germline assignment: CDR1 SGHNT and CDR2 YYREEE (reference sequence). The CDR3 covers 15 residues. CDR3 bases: TGTGCCAGCAGCCCACCGGGACTAGCGTCAAATGAGCAGTTCTTC. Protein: CASSPPGLASNEQFF.

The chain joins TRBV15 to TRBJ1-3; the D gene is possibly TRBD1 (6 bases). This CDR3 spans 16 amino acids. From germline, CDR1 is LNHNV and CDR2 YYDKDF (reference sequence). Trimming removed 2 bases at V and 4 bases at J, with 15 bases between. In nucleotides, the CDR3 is TGTGCCACCAGCAGACCCCATAGGGGGGCGGGAAACACCATATATTTT. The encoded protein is CATSRPHRGAGNTIYF.